A single sample is the source of the 7 T cell receptor beta chains below, sequenced in a study of blood T cell repertoires in COVID-19. The assay was immunoSEQ multiplex PCR, and TCRdb's table has in-frame clones only and misses some. The top ten hold more than 3.5% of the sample, which has some 150,000 clones, more than 65% seen once. The sample was peripheral blood. The origin of the receptors is a woman aged 60-75 years with acute or convalescent COVID-19.

This clone is a singleton in its sample. The chain employs TRBV3-1 (or the pseudogene TRBV3-2) and TRBJ1-1, with D hard to call. V was shortened by 2 bases and J by 0 bases, with 7 bases between the two germline ends. This CDR3 has 14 residues. Germline V gene sequence: CDR1 LGHDT, CDR2 YNNKEL (reference sequence). Here the CDR3 DNA reads TGTGCCAGCAGCCAACCAGGAATGAACACTGAAGCTTTCTTT. Its translation: CASSQPGMNTEAFF.

The chain is built from TRBV19 and TRBJ2-1, with TRBD2 matching 11 bases. V dropped 3 bases and J dropped 2; count of bases not matched to a gene: 3. There are 16 residues in the CDR3. Germline CDR1 and CDR2: LNHDA and SQIVND (reference sequence). The CDR3 DNA sequence: TGTGCCAGTAGTATTACTAGCGGGGGTACCTACAATGAGCAGTTCTTC. As protein: CASSITSGGTYNEQFF.

The chain is built from TRBV28 and TRBJ2-1; D perhaps matches TRBD1 (6 bases). The CDR3 covers 15 residues. CDR1 is MDHEN and CDR2 is SYDVKM in the germline V gene. Between the trimmed V and J ends, which lost 7 bases and 2 bases, there was a span of 15 bases. In DNA, the CDR3 is TGTGCCAGCACGTTGGACAGTGGGCCCTACAATGAGCAGTTCTTC. Its translation is CASTLDSGPYNEQFF.

This chain joins TRBV2 and TRBJ2-7; weak D call: TRBD2 (6 bases). V was trimmed by 3 bases and J by 5 bases, leaving 14 bases between them. Germline CDR1 SNHLY, CDR2 FYNNEI. The CDR3 has 14 residues. The CDR3 bases are TGTGCCAGCAGTGAGACTCTAGCGAGTGACGAGCAGTACTTC. Translated: CASSETLASDEQYF.

The chain recombines TRBV19 with TRBJ2-3; 11 nucleotides line up with TRBD2. V shed 6 bases, J shed 7 bases, and the junction held 12 bases outside the gene matches. The CDR3 runs 16 residues. Germline V gene data show CDR1 as LNHDA and CDR2 as SQIVND (reference sequence). CDR3 in amino acids: CASRHIAGGHKNTQYF. The CDR3 DNA follows: TGTGCCAGTAGGCATATAGCGGGAGGGCATAAAAATACGCAGTATTTT.

This clone was seen a single time. V and J are TRBV19 and TRBJ2-3; 8 nucleotides agree with TRBD1. CDR1 and CDR2 (germline): LNHDA, SQIVND (reference sequence). J lost 3 bases, V lost 7 bases, and 9 bases had no gene match. The CDR3 spans 15 residues. The CDR3 sequence: CASTSGQGRTDTQYF. CDR3 coding DNA: TGTGCCAGTACCTCCGGACAGGGAAGAACAGATACGCAGTATTTT.

This clone has only one observation. J is TRBJ2-3 and V is TRBV7-3; 7 bases line up with TRBD2. Trimming cost V 1 base and J 10 bases; bases outside gene matches: 8. The CDR3 runs 14 residues. Germline CDR1 reads SGHTA; CDR2 reads FQGTGA. As DNA, the CDR3 is TGTGCCAGCAGCTTAAATCCCGGGACTACGTCGCAGTATTTT. It codes for CASSLNPGTTSQYF.